One sample yielded the 27 T cell receptor beta chains listed below, sequenced in a study of Ad26.COV2.S vaccination and SARS-CoV-2 variants. Produced via immunoSEQ multiplex PCR; TCRdb's table is partial and in-frame only. Seen here are some 290,000 clones, about 86% observed once, and the top ten hold around 2%. As to treatment: 15 to 20 received Ad26.COV2.S at low or high dose, single or two shots; a few received placebo; per-sample allocation not given. Following the first vaccine or placebo injection, samples were taken on day 63. The sample here was peripheral blood, taken in a trial of Ad26.COV2.S vaccine versus placebo. These receptors came from a person between 18 and 60 years old who received the Ad26.COV2.S COVID-19 vaccine or a placebo.

This chain connects TRBV19 to TRBJ1-4; D remains ambiguous. The length of the CDR3 is 14 residues. Germline loops: CDR1 LNHDA, CDR2 SQIVND (reference sequence). V lost 6 bases and J lost 8, with 16 bases in between. CDR3: CASRVKGSREKLFF. DNA of the CDR3: TGTGCCAGTAGGGTGAAGGGATCAAGGGAAAAACTGTTTTTT.

The V gene is TRBV7-9, the J gene TRBJ2-2, with 8 bases identical to TRBD2. Per germline, CDR1 SEHNR and CDR2 FQNEAQ (reference sequence). The CDR3 has 20 amino acids. V shed 5 bases, J shed 4 bases, and the junction held 21 bases outside the gene matches. CDR3 nucleotide sequence: TGTGCCAGCAGCACCGACTCCGATGGCGGGGGGCCCCGGGGCACCGGGGAGCTGTTTTTT. Translation gives CASSTDSDGGGPRGTGELFF.

The rearrangement links TRBV5-4 to TRBJ2-2; 14 positions match TRBD2. The CDR3 runs 17 residues. With V trimmed by 3 bases and J by 4 bases, 5 bases remained unmatched. CDR1 and CDR2 (germline): SGHNT, YYREEE (reference sequence). The CDR3 coding sequence is TGTGCCAGCAGCTCGGGGGGACTAGCGGGGGCCACCGGGGAGCTGTTTTTT. Protein sequence: CASSSGGLAGATGELFF.

The genes are TRBV7-9 and TRBJ2-3; unclear D gene. Germline V gene lookup returns CDR1 SEHNR and CDR2 FQNEAQ (reference sequence). Between the trimmed V and J ends, which lost 3 bases and 9 bases, there was a span of 13 bases. The CDR3 is made up of 13 amino acids. The CDR3 nucleotides are TGTGCCAGCAGCTTGCAATCAGATGGGACGCAGTATTTT. Amino acids: CASSLQSDGTQYF.

The chain employs TRBV7-6 and TRBJ1-5, with 7 bases that match TRBD1. The CDR3 is 16 residues long. V trimming: 2 bases; J trimming: 4 bases; junction bases outside the gene matches: 8. Per germline, CDR1 SGHVS and CDR2 FNYEAQ. CDR3 loop: CASSLSSGGWNQPQHF. The CDR3, as DNA: TGTGCCAGCAGCTTATCGTCAGGGGGTTGGAATCAGCCCCAGCATTTT.

The V and J genes are TRBV5-1 and TRBJ1-3; D gene ambiguous. The CDR3 loop spans 16 amino acids. V lost 6 bases, J lost 0 bases, and 16 bases lay in between. The germline CDR1 and CDR2 sequences are SGHRS and YFSETQ. CDR3 coding DNA: TGCGCCAGCAATTCTGACGCGCTTGGCTCTGGAAACACCATATATTTT. Amino acid sequence: CASNSDALGSGNTIYF.

This rearrangement joins TRBV6-5 to TRBJ2-7, with D unclear. Germline V lookup: CDR1 MNHEY, CDR2 SVGAGI. The CDR3 is 13 residues long. V was trimmed by 6 bases and J by 0 bases, leaving 9 bases between them. CDR3 in DNA: TGTGCCAGCAGGGCCGATCTCTCCTACGAGCAGTACTTC. Protein sequence: CASRADLSYEQYF.

The chain links TRBV5-4 to TRBJ2-1; no clear D gene. V was clipped by 2 bases and J by 6 bases, with 9 bases between them. This CDR3 spans 13 amino acids. CDR1 is SGHNT and CDR2 is YYREEE in the germline V gene (reference sequence). The CDR3 sequence is CASSFGPPNEQFF. The CDR3 coding sequence is TGTGCCAGCAGCTTTGGTCCCCCCAATGAGCAGTTCTTC.

A word on this clone: The sample carries other DNA sequences with the same CDR3. This sequence joins TRBV4-2 and TRBJ2-1; 14 bases line up with TRBD2. This CDR3 contains 16 residues. CDR1 and CDR2 (germline): LGHNA, YNFKEQ. Trimming removed 4 bases from V and 4 bases from J; junction bases left unmatched: 3. The CDR3 coding sequence is TGTGCCAGCAGCCGGACTAGCGGGGGGCCTTACAATGAGCAGTTCTTC. Translating gives CASSRTSGGPYNEQFF.

A few counts support this clone. This chain connects TRBV5-1 to TRBJ2-2; D perhaps matches TRBD1 (5 bases). The CDR3 sequence is 13 residues long. Trimming stripped 5 bases from V and 5 bases from J, with 10 bases between. Germline V gene sequence: CDR1 SGHRS, CDR2 YFSETQ. CDR3: CASSQGGTGELFF. The CDR3 DNA reads as TGCGCCAGCAGTCAGGGTGGAACCGGGGAGCTGTTTTTT.

The J gene is TRBJ2-1, the V gene TRBV7-2; either TRBD1 or TRBD2 may fit D (5 bases each). CDR1 and CDR2 from the germline V gene are SGHTA and FQGNSA. V lost 0 bases, J lost 0 bases, and 12 bases lay in between. The CDR3 covers 17 residues. CDR3 region: CASSLAWGSVSYNEQFF. DNA of the CDR3: TGTGCCAGCAGCTTAGCGTGGGGGTCGGTCTCCTACAATGAGCAGTTCTTC.

CDR3 coding DNA: TGTGCCAGCAGCCGCACTAGTGCGACTAGCACAGATACGCAGTATTTT. Encoded protein: CASSRTSATSTDTQYF. The chain carries TRBV3-1 (or the pseudogene TRBV3-2) and TRBJ2-3; a weak D match, TRBD2 (5 bases). Trimming shortened V by 4 bases and J by 0 bases, and 14 bases separated the two germline ends. CDR3 length: 16 amino acids. Germline-derived CDR1 and CDR2 are LGHDT and YNNKEL (reference sequence).

The rearrangement links TRBV6-2 or TRBV6-3 to TRBJ2-7, with D uncertain. This CDR3 has 14 amino acids. The germline CDR1 and CDR2 sequences are MNHEY and SVGEGT. V lost 4 bases, J lost 4 bases, and 14 bases lay in between. The CDR3 coding sequence is TGTGCCAGCAGTTCTGCGCCCGTGGGGTACGAGCAGTACTTC. Protein sequence: CASSSAPVGYEQYF.

This clone appeared once. The V gene is TRBV11-2, the J gene TRBJ1-2; 8 bases align to TRBD1. The CDR3 extends over 14 amino acids. The V segment lost 5 bases and the J segment 5 bases; nucleotides outside the gene matches: 7. Germline CDR1 reads SGHAT; CDR2 reads FQNNGV. This CDR3 reads CASSRRDRPYGYTF. The CDR3 bases are TGTGCCAGCAGCCGACGGGACAGGCCGTATGGCTACACCTTC.

The chain uses TRBV23-1 and TRBJ2-5; 7 positions agree with TRBD1. TRBV23-1 is labeled an ORF, and its function is uncertain. The CDR3 runs 13 residues. V was pared by 2 bases and J by 7 bases, with 4 bases of the junction left unmatched. CDR3 residues: CASSQVRQGTQYF. The CDR3, as DNA: TGCGCCAGCAGTCAAGTGAGACAGGGGACCCAGTACTTC.

J is TRBJ1-4 and V is TRBV7-9; D uncertain. The CDR3 totals 18 residues. CDR1 is SEHNR and CDR2 is FQNEAQ in the germline V gene (reference sequence). Trimming left V 5 bases short and J 4 bases short, with 23 bases between. The CDR3 nucleotides are TGTGCCAGCAGCCCCCGGTCCGGCCTCAATGTTGGTAATGAAAAACTGTTTTTT. This encodes CASSPRSGLNVGNEKLFF. Together with reference TRBV7-9 and TRBJ1-4, the CDR3 gives the full variable domain: DTGVSQNPRHKITKRGQNVTFRCDPISEHNRLYWYRQTLGQGPEFLTYFQNEAQLEKSRLLSDRFSAERPKGSFSTLEIQRTEQGDSAMYLCASSPRSGLNVGNEKLFFGSGTQLSVL.

The chain joins TRBV7-2 to TRBJ2-1; 8 positions agree with TRBD1. Trimming at V came to 1 base and at J to 6 bases, leaving 11 bases not matched to a gene. The CDR3 is made up of 17 amino acids. Germline V gene lookup returns CDR1 SGHTA and CDR2 FQGNSA. The CDR3 sequence: CASSLVGRRGRVNEQFF. In nucleotides, the CDR3 is TGTGCCAGCAGCTTAGTCGGGCGCAGGGGGCGAGTCAATGAGCAGTTCTTC.

The V gene is TRBV6-5, the J gene TRBJ1-2; 11 bases are shared with TRBD1. Germline assignment: CDR1 MNHEY and CDR2 SVGAGI. The CDR3 consists of 15 residues. V shed 6 bases and J 2 bases; nucleotides not matched to a gene: 5. The CDR3 here is CASSQGDRGNYGYTF. Written as DNA, the CDR3 is TGTGCCAGCAGCCAAGGGGACAGGGGGAACTATGGCTACACCTTC.

This chain links TRBV6-2 or TRBV6-3 with TRBJ2-7, with a possible D match to TRBD2 (5 bases). The CDR3 is 13 amino acids. CDR1 is MNHEY and CDR2 is SVGEGT in the germline V gene. V shed 4 bases and J shed 5 bases, with 12 bases lying between them. Here the CDR3 DNA reads TGTGCCAGCAGTTTCGAACGAGGGCACGAGCAGTACTTC. Translating gives CASSFERGHEQYF.

The CDR3 loop reads CASSLYPGRTDTQYF. The CDR3, as DNA: TGTGCCAGCTCACTTTACCCAGGGAGGACAGATACGCAGTATTTT. The chain uses TRBV18 and TRBJ2-3, with D possibly matching TRBD2 (6 bases). The V and J ends lost 4 bases and 3 bases respectively, with 14 bases between them. CDR1 is KGHSH, CDR2 LQKENI, per germline. There are 15 residues in the CDR3.

The V call is TRBV10-3, the J call TRBJ2-2, with D tentatively TRBD1 (5 bases). Germline CDR1 ENHRY, CDR2 SYGVKD. V lost 0 bases to trimming and J lost 7 bases, with 12 bases between them. CDR3 length: 15 residues. The CDR3 region has the DNA TGTGCCATCAGTGAGTCCCGCAGGGTGATCGGGGAGCTGTTTTTT. It translates to CAISESRRVIGELFF.

The chain joins TRBV4-3 to TRBJ1-4; tentatively, D is TRBD1 (6 bases). The V gene lost 4 bases and the J gene lost 0 bases, with 9 bases spanning the gap. The CDR3 is made up of 15 amino acids. CDR1 and CDR2 (germline): LGHNA, YSLEER. CDR3 loop: CASSRTATTNEKLFF. CDR3 bases: TGCGCCAGCAGCCGGACAGCAACAACTAATGAAAAACTGTTTTTT.

This rearrangement joins TRBV2 to TRBJ2-5, with D perhaps matching TRBD2 (6 bases). V dropped 2 bases and J dropped 5 bases, with 9 bases sitting between them. Germline CDR1 SNHLY, CDR2 FYNNEI. This CDR3 comprises 13 residues. As DNA, the CDR3 is TGTGCCAGCAGTGAAAGGAGGGATGAGACCCAGTACTTC. Translated: CASSERRDETQYF.

The rearrangement links TRBV27 to TRBJ2-1; 8 bases are a match to TRBD1. With V trimmed by 11 bases and J by 7 bases, 10 bases remained unmatched. Germline CDR1 reads MNHEY; CDR2 reads SMNVEV (reference sequence). The CDR3 loop spans 13 amino acids. The CDR3, as DNA: TGTGCCGCGAGCGTTGGACAGGGTAATGAGCAGTTCTTC. It yields the protein CAASVGQGNEQFF.

The gene calls are TRBV10-2 and TRBJ1-2; D gene ambiguous. This CDR3 contains 13 residues. V was clipped by 0 bases and J by 11 bases, with 13 bases between them. CDR1 and CDR2 (germline): WSHSY, SAAADI. The CDR3 protein is CASSESNGDKYTF. As DNA, the CDR3 is TGCGCCAGCAGTGAGTCGAACGGCGATAAATACACCTTC.

This chain joins TRBV5-1 and TRBJ1-1; D is unresolved. Trimming removed 0 bases at V and 1 base at J, with 4 bases between. Per germline, CDR1 SGHRS and CDR2 YFSETQ. CDR3 length equals 13 residues. The CDR3 loop is CASSLDANTEAFF. The CDR3 DNA reads TGCGCCAGCAGCTTGGACGCGAACACTGAAGCTTTCTTT.

The chain links TRBV2 to TRBJ2-2, with a tentative D call TRBD2 (6 bases). V lost 1 base, J lost 5 bases, and 11 bases lay in between. The CDR3 runs to 15 residues. Germline V gene lookup returns CDR1 SNHLY and CDR2 FYNNEI. This chain's CDR3 is CASSEVLAGTGELFF. The CDR3 DNA follows: TGTGCCAGCAGTGAAGTGCTGGCGGGGACCGGGGAGCTGTTTTTT.